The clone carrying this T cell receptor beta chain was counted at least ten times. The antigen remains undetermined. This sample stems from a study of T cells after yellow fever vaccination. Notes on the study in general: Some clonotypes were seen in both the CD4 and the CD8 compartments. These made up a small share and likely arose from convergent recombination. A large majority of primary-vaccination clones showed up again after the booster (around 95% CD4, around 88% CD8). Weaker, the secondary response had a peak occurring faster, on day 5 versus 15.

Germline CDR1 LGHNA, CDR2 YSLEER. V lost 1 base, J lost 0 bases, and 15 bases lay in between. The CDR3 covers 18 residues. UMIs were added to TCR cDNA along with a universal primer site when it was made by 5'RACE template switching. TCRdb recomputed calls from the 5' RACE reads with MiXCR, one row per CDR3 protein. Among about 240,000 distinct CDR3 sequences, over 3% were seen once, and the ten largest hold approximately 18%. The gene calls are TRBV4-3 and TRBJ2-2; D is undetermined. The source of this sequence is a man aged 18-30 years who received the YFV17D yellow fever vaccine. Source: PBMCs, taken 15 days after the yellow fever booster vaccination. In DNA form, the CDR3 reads TGCGCCAGCAGCCAAGGGATTATGGGCAGGACGAACACCGGGGAGCTGTTTTTT. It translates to CASSQGIMGRTNTGELFF.